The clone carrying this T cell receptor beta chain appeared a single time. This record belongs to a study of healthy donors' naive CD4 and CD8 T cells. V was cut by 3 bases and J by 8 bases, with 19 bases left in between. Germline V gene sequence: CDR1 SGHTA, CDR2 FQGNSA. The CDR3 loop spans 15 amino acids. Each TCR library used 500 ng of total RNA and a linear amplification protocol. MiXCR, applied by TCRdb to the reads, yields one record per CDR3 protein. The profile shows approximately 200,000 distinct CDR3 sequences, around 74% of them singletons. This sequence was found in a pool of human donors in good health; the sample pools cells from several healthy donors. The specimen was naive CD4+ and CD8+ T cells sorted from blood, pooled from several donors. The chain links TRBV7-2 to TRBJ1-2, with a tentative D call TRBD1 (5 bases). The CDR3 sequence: CASSFHLNRDSGYTF. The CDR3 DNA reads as TGTGCCAGCAGCTTTCATTTGAACCGGGACTCGGGCTACACCTTC.